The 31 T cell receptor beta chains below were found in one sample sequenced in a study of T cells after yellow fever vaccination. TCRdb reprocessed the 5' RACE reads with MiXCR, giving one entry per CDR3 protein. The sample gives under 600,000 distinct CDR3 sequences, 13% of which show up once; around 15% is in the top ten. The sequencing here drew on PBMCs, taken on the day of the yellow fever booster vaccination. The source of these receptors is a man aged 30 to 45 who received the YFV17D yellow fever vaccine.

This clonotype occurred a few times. CDR3 coding DNA: TGTGCCAGCAGTTTCGGGACAGGGACGACCTACGAGCAGTACTTC. Translation gives CASSFGTGTTYEQYF. This chain links TRBV12-3 or TRBV12-4 with TRBJ2-7, with 9 nucleotides matching TRBD1. This CDR3 comprises 15 residues. Trimming cost V 3 bases and J 2 bases; bases outside gene matches: 5.

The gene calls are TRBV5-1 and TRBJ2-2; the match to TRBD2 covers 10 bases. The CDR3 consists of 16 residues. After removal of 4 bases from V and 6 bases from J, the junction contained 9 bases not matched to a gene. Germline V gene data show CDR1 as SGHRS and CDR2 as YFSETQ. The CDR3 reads CASSLTTSGNPGELFF. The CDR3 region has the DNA TGCGCCAGCAGCCTTACTACTAGCGGGAATCCCGGGGAGCTGTTTTTT.

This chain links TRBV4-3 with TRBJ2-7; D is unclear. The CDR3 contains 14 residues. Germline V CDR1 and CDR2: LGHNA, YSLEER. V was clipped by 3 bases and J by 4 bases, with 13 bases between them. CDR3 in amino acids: CASSQVHLEYEQYF. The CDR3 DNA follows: TGCGCCAGCAGCCAGGTGCACCTAGAATACGAGCAGTACTTC.

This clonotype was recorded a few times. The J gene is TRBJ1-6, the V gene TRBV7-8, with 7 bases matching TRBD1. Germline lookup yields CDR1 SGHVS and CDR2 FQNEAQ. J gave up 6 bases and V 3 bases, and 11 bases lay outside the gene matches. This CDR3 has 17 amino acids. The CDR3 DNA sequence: TGTGCCAGCAGCTTCACGGGGGGGGGACAGACTAATTCACCCCTCCACTTT. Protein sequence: CASSFTGGGQTNSPLHF.

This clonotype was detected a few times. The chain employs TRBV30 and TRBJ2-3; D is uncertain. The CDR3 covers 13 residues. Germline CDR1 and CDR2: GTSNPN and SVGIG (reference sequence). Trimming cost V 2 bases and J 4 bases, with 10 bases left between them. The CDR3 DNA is TGTGCCTGGAGTCCCCCTGCGGCAGATACGCAGTATTTT. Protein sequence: CAWSPPAADTQYF.

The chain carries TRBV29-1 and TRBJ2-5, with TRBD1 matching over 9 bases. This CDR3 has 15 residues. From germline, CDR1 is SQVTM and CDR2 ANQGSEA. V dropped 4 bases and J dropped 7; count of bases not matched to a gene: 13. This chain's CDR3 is CSVASGTGIVATQYF. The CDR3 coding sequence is TGCAGCGTTGCATCGGGGACAGGGATTGTAGCGACCCAGTACTTC.

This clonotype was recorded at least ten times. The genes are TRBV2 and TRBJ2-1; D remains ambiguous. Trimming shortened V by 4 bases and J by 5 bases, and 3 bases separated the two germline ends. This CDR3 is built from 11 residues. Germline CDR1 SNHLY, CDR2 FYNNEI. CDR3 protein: CASSGDNEQFF. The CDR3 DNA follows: TGTGCCAGCAGTGGGGACAATGAGCAGTTCTTC.

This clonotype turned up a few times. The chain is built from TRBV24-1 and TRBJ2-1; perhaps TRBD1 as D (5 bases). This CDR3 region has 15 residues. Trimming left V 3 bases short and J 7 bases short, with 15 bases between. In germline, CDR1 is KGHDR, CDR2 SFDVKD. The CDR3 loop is CATSDPQGSWNEQFF. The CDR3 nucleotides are TGTGCCACCAGTGATCCCCAGGGCTCATGGAATGAGCAGTTCTTC.

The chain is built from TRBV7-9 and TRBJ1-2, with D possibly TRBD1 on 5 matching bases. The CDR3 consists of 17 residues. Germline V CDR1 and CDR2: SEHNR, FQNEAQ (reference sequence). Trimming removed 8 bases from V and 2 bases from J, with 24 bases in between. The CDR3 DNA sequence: TGTGCCAGCGGGCCAGGGACCCAGGGATTTGCCAACTATGGCTACACCTTC. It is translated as CASGPGTQGFANYGYTF.

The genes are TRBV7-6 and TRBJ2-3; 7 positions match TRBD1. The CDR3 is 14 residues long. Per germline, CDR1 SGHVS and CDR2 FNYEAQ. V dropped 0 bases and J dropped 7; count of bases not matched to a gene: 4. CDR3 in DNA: TGTGCCAGCAGCTTAGCTACAGGGGAAAATACGCAGTATTTT. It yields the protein CASSLATGENTQYF.

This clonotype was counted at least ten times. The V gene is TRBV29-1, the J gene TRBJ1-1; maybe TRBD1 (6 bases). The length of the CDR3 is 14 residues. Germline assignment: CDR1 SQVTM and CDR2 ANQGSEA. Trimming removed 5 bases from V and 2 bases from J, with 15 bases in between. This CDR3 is CSVNTGSLNTEAFF. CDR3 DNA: TGCAGCGTTAATACAGGGTCTCTTAACACTGAAGCTTTCTTT.

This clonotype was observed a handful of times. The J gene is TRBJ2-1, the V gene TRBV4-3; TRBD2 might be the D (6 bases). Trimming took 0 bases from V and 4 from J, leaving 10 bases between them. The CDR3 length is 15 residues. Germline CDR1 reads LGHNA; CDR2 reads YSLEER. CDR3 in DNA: TGCGCCAGCAGCCAAGAGGATAGCGGATACAATGAGCAGTTCTTC. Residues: CASSQEDSGYNEQFF.

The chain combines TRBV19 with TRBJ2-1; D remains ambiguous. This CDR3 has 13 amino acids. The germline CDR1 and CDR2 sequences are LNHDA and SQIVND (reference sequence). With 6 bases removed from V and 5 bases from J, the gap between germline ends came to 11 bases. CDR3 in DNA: TGTGCCAGTAGCCCCAGCGAGCACAATGAGCAGTTCTTC. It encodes CASSPSEHNEQFF.

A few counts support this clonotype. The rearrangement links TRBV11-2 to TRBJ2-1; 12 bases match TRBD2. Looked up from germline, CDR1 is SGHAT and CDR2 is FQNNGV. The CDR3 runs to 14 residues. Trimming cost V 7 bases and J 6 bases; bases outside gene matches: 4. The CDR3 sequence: CASKGLAGFNEQFF. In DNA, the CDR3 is TGTGCCAGCAAAGGACTAGCGGGATTCAATGAGCAGTTCTTC.

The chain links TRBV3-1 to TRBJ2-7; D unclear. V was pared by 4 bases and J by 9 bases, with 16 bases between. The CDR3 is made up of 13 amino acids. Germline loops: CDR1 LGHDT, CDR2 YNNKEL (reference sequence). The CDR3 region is CASSPPGLHVQYF. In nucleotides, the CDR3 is TGTGCCAGCAGCCCCCCCGGGTTACATGTGCAGTACTTC.

This chain's CDR3 is CASTPAGLLRNQQYF. The DNA of the CDR3 is TGTGCCAGCACCCCTGCGGGGCTACTACGAAACCAGCAGTACTTC. This sequence joins TRBV7-8 and TRBJ2-7; D is possibly TRBD2 (6 bases). The CDR3 extends over 15 amino acids. The germline gives CDR1 SGHVS, CDR2 FQNEAQ. The V end was cut by 7 bases, the J end by 8 bases, with 24 bases between.

CDR3 region: CASSFPGGTDTQYF. CDR3 nucleotides: TGTGCCAGCAGTTTCCCTGGGGGCACAGATACGCAGTATTTT. This chain joins TRBV28 and TRBJ2-3; D is unclear. This CDR3 is built from 14 residues. Germline CDR1 is MDHEN and CDR2 is SYDVKM. The V end was cut by 3 bases, the J end by 1 base, with 8 bases between.

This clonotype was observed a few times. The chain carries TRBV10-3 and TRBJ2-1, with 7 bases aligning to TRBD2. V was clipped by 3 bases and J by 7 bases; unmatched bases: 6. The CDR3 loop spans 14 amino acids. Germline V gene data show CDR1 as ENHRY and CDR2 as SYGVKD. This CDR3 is CAISDASAGNEQFF. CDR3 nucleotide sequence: TGTGCCATCAGTGACGCATCAGCGGGGAATGAGCAGTTCTTC.

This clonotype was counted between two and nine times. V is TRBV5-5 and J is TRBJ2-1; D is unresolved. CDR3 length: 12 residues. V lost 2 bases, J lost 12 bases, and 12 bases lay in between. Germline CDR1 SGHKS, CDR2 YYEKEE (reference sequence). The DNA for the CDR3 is TGTGCCAGCAGCTTCCTAGGCGTGGGGCAGTTCTTC. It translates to CASSFLGVGQFF.

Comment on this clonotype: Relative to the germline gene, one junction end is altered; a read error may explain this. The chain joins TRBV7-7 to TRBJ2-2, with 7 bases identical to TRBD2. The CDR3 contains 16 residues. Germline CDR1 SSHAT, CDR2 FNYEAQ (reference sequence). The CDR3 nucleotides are TGTGCTAGCAGCTTAGACGGCGGGAGAAACACCGGGGAGCTGTTTTTT. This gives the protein CASSLDGGRNTGELFF.

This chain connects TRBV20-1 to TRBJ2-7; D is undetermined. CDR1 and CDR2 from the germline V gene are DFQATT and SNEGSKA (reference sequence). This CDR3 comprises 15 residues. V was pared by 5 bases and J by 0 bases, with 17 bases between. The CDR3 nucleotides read TGCAGTGCTCCCCACCTTAGGAGCGTCTCCTACGAGCAGTACTTC. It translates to CSAPHLRSVSYEQYF.

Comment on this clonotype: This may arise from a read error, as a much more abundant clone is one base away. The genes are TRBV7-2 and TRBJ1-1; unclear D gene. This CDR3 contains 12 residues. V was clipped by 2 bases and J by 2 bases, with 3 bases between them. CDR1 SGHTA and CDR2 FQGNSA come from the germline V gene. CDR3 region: CASSLINTEAFF. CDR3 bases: TGTGCCAGCAGCTTAATTAACACTGAAGCTTTCTTT. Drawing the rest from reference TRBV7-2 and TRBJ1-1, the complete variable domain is GAGVSQSPSNKVTEKGKDVELRCDPISGHTALYWYRQSLGQGLEFLIYFQGNSAPDKSGLPSDRFSAERTGGSVSTLTIQRTQQEDSAVYLCASSLINTEAFFGQGTRLTVV.

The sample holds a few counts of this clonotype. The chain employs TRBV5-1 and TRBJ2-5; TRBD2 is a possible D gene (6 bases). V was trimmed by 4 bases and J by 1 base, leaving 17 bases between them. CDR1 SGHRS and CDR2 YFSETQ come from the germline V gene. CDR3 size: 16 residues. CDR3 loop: CASSPAGPGLQETQYF. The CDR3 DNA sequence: TGCGCCAGCAGCCCGGCGGGACCGGGGCTCCAAGAGACCCAGTACTTC.

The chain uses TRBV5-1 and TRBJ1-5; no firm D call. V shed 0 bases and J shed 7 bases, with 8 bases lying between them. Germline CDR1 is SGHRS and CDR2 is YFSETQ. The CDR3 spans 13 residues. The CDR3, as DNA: TGCGCCAGCAGCTTGGAACCCAAGCAGCCCCAGCATTTT. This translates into CASSLEPKQPQHF. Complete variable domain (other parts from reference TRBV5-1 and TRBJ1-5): KAGVTQTPRYLIKTRGQQVTLSCSPISGHRSVSWYQQTPGQGLQFLFEYFSETQRNKGNFPGRFSGRQFSNSRSEMNVSTLELGDSALYLCASSLEPKQPQHFGDGTRLSIL.

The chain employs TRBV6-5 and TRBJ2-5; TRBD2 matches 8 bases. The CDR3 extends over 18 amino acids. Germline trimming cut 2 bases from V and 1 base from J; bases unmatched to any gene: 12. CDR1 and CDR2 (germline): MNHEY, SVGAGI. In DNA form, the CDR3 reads TGTGCCAGCAGTTACCGCCTAGCGGGCCCAACCCCCCAAGAGACCCAGTACTTC. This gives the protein CASSYRLAGPTPQETQYF.

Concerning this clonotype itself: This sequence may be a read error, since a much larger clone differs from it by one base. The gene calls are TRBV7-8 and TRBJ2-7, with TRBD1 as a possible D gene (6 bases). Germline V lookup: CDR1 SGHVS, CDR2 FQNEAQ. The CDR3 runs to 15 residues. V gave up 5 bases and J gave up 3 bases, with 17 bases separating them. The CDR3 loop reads CASSPGGSRYYEQYF. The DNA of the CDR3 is TGTGCCAGCAGCCCTGGGGGCTCCCGCTACTACGAGCAGTACTTC. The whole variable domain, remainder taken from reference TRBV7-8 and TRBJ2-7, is GAGVSQSPRYKVAKRGQDVALRCDPISGHVSLFWYQQALGQGPEFLTYFQNEAQLDKSGLPSDRFFAERPEGSVSTLKIQRTQQEDSAVYLCASSPGGSRYYEQYFGPGTRLTVT.

CDR3 amino acids: CASNPPLSKNIQYF. The CDR3 DNA reads TGTGCCAGCAACCCCCCACTCTCCAAAAACATTCAGTACTTC. The V call is TRBV28, the J call TRBJ2-4; D is ambiguous. In germline, CDR1 is MDHEN, CDR2 SYDVKM. V was pared by 7 bases and J by 2 bases, with 12 bases between. This CDR3 is 14 amino acids long.

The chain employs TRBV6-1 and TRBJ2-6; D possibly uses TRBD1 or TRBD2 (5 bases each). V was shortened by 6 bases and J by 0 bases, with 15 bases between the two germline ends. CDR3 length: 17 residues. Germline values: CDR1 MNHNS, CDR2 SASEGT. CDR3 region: CASSATGRLSGANVLTF. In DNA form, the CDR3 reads TGTGCCAGCAGCGCTACGGGACGGCTCTCTGGGGCCAACGTCCTGACTTTC.

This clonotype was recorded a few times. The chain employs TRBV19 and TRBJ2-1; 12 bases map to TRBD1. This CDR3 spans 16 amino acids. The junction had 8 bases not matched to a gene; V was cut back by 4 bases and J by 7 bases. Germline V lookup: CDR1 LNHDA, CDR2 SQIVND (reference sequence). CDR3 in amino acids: CASSTSGTGGMNEQFF. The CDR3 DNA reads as TGTGCCAGTAGTACTTCCGGGACAGGGGGCATGAATGAGCAGTTCTTC.

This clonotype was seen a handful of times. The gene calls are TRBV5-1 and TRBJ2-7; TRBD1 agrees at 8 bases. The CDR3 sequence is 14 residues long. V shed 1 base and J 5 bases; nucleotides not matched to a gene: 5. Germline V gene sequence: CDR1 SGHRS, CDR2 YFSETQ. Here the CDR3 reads CASSLQGAQNEQYF. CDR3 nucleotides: TGCGCCAGCAGCTTGCAGGGGGCCCAAAACGAGCAGTACTTC. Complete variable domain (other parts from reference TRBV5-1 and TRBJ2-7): KAGVTQTPRYLIKTRGQQVTLSCSPISGHRSVSWYQQTPGQGLQFLFEYFSETQRNKGNFPGRFSGRQFSNSRSEMNVSTLELGDSALYLCASSLQGAQNEQYFGPGTRLTVT.

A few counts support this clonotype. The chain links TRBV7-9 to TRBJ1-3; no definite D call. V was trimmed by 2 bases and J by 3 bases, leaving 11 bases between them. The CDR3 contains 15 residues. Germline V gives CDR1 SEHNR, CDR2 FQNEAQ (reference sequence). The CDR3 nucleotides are TGTGCCAGCAGCTTAAGTAGTTTCTTTGGAAACACCATATATTTT. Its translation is CASSLSSFFGNTIYF.